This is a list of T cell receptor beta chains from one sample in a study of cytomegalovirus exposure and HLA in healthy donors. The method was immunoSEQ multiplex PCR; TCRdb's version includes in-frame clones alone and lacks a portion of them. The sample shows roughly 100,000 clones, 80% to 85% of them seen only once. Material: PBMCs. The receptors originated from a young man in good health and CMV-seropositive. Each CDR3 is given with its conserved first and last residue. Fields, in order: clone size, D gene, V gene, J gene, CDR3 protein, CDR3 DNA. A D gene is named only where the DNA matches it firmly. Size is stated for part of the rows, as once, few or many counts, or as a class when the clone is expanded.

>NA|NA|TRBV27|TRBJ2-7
CASRGQGRSEQYF
TGTGCCAGCAGAGGGCAGGGAAGAAGCGAGCAGTACTTC
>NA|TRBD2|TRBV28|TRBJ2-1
CASRDASGGKNEQFF
TGTGCCAGCAGGGACGCGAGCGGGGGCAAAAATGAGCAGTTCTTC
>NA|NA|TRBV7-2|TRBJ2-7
CASSSNRVSYEQYF
TGTGCCAGCAGCTCCAACAGGGTCTCTTACGAGCAGTACTTC
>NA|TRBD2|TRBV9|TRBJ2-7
CASSVDPSGEYEQYF
TGTGCCAGCAGCGTAGACCCTAGCGGGGAATACGAGCAGTACTTC
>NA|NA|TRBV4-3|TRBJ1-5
CASSQDATGNTNQPQHF
TGCGCCAGCAGCCAAGATGCAACAGGGAACACAAATCAGCCCCAGCATTTT
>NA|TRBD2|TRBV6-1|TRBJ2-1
CASSGFSGGIRREQFF
TGTGCCAGCAGTGGATTTAGCGGGGGGATCAGGCGGGAGCAGTTCTTC
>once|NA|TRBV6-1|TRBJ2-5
CASSEWTQETQYF
TGTGCCAGCAGTGAATGGACACAAGAGACCCAGTACTTC
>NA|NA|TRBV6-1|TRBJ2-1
CASSKRLGNEQFF
TGTGCCAGCAGTAAAAGACTTGGGAATGAGCAGTTCTTC
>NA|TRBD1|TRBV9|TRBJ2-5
CASSTDRVETQYF
TGTGCCAGCAGCACAGACAGGGTAGAGACCCAGTACTTC
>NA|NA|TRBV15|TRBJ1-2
CATSDGGLYGYTF
TGTGCCACCAGCGACGGGGGGCTCTATGGCTACACCTTC
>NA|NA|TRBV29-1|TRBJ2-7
CSVENGQGLYEQYF
TGCAGCGTTGAAAATGGCCAGGGACTCTACGAGCAGTACTTC
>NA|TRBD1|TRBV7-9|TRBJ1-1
CASTPRGRTEAFF
TGTGCCAGCACTCCCAGGGGGCGGACTGAAGCTTTCTTT
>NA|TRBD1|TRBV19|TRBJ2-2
CASKGQGTTGELFF
TGTGCCAGTAAGGGACAGGGCACGACCGGGGAGCTGTTTTTT
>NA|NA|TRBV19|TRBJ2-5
CATARGSAETQYF
TGTGCCACCGCACGGGGTAGCGCAGAGACCCAGTACTTC
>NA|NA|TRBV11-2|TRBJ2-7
CASSLESGSSYEQYF
TGTGCCAGCAGCTTAGAATCAGGGTCCTCCTACGAGCAGTACTTC
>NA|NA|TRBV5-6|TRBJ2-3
CASSWPGDTQYF
TGTGCCAGCAGTTGGCCGGGGGATACGCAGTATTTT
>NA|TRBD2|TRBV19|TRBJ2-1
CASRGLGGGDYNEQFF
TGTGCCAGTAGGGGACTCGGCGGGGGGGACTACAATGAGCAGTTCTTC
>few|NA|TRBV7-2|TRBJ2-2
CASSLMGGPGELFF
TGTGCCAGCAGCTTGATGGGGGGGCCCGGGGAGCTGTTTTTT
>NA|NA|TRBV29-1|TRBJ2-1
CSVAGGQEQFF
TGCAGCGTTGCGGGGGGCCAAGAGCAGTTCTTC
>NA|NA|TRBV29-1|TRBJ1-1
CSGAGYGDTEAFF
TGCAGCGGGGCGGGCTATGGGGACACTGAAGCTTTCTTT
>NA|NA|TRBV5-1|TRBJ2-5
CASSLGQRGETQYF
TGCGCCAGCAGCTTAGGGCAGCGCGGGGAGACCCAGTACTTC
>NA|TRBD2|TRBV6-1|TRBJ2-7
CASSEDSGGYEQYF
TGTGCCAGCAGTGAAGATAGCGGGGGCTACGAGCAGTACTTC
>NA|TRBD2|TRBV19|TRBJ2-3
CASSGGGALDTQYF
TGTGCCAGTAGTGGCGGGGGGGCTCTAGATACGCAGTATTTT
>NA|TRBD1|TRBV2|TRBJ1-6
CASNEGTANSPLHF
TGTGCCAGCAACGAAGGGACAGCAAATTCACCCCTCCACTTT
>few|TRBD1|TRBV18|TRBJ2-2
CASSPRGQGARFTGELFF
TGTGCCAGCTCACCTCGGGGACAGGGGGCGCGGTTCACCGGGGAGCTGTTTTTT
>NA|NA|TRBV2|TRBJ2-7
CASKARLLDEQYF
TGTGCCAGCAAAGCCAGGCTGCTTGACGAGCAGTACTTC
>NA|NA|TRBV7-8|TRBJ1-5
CASSPTLGQSYNQPQHF
TGTGCCAGCAGCCCCACCCTAGGACAGAGTTACAATCAGCCCCAGCATTTT
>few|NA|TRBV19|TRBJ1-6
CASSMVTSKSPLHF
TGTGCCAGTAGTATGGTGACAAGTAAGTCACCCCTCCACTTT
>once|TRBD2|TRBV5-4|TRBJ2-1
CASSLAAGGISNEQFF
TGTGCCAGCAGCTTGGCAGCGGGGGGTATATCCAATGAGCAGTTCTTC
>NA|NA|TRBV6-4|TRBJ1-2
CASSPGGAGYTF
TGTGCCAGCTCCCCCGGAGGAGCGGGCTACACCTTC
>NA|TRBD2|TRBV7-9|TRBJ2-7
CASSARLAGGRSEQYF
TGTGCCAGCAGCGCCCGACTAGCGGGGGGGCGGTCCGAGCAGTACTTC
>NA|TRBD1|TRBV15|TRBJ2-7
CATSSRGQGEGYEQYF
TGTGCCACCAGCAGCCGGGGACAGGGGGAAGGCTACGAGCAGTACTTC
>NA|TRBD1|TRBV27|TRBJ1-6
CASREQGSRSPLHF
TGTGCCAGCAGGGAACAGGGGTCAAGATCACCCCTCCACTTT
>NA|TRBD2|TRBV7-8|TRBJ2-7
CASSLGSSGGATYEQYF
TGTGCCAGCAGCTTAGGGTCTAGCGGGGGGGCCACCTACGAGCAGTACTTC